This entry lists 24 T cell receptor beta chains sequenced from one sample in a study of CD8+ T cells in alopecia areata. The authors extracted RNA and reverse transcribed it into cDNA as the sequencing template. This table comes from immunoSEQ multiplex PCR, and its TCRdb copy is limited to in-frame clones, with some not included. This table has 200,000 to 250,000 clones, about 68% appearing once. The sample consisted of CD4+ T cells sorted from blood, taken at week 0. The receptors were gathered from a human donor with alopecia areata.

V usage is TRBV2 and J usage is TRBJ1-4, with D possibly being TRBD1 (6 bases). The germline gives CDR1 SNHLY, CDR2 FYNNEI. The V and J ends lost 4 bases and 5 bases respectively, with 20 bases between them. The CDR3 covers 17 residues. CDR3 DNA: TGTGCCAGCAGTGTTTCGCCTCATTTGGGACAAAATGAAAAACTGTTTTTT. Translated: CASSVSPHLGQNEKLFF.

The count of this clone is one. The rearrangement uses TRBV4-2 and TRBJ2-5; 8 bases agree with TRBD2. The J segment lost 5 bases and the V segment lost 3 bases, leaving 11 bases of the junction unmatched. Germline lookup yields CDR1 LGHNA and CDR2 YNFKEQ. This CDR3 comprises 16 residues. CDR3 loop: CASSQSTGTRSETQYF. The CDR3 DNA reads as TGTGCCAGCAGCCAGTCGACCGGGACTAGGTCGGAGACCCAGTACTTC.

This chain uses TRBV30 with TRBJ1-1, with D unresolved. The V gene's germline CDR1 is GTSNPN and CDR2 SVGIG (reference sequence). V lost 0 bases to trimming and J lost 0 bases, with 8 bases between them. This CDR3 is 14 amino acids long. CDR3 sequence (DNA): TGTGCCTGGAGTGTAAACAGCATGAACACTGAAGCTTTCTTT. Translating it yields CAWSVNSMNTEAFF.

The CDR3 sequence: CAWSVVSGTDSYEQYF. The CDR3 nucleotides read TGTGCCTGGAGTGTAGTTTCCGGGACCGACTCCTACGAGCAGTACTTC. The gene calls are TRBV30 and TRBJ2-7, with D perhaps matching TRBD1 or TRBD2 (5 bases each). Germline CDR1 GTSNPN, CDR2 SVGIG (reference sequence). The CDR3 is 16 amino acids. Deletions cut 0 bases from V and 0 bases from J, with 15 bases between.

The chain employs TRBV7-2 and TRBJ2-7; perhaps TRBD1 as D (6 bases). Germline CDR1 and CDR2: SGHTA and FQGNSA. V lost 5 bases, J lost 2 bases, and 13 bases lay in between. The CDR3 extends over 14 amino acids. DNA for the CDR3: TGTGCCAGCAGCCCGCGGACAGTCCCCTACGAGCAGTACTTC. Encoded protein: CASSPRTVPYEQYF.

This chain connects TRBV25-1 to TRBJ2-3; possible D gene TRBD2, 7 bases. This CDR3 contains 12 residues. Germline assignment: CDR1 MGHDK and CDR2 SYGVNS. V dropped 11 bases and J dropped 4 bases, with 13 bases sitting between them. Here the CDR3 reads CASRGAADTQYF. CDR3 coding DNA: TGTGCCTCACGGGGGGCCGCAGATACGCAGTATTTT. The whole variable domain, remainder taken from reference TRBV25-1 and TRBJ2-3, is EADIYQTPRYLVIGTGKKITLECSQTMGHDKMYWYQQDPGMELHLIHYSYGVNSTEKGDLSSESTVSRIRTEHFPLTLESARPSHTSQYLCASRGAADTQYFGPGTRLTVL.

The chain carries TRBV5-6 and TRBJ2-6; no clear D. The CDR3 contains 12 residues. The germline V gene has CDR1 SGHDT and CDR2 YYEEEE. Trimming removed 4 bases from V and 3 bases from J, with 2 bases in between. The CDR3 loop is CASSGGANVLTF. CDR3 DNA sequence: TGTGCCAGCAGCGGTGGGGCCAACGTCCTGACTTTC.

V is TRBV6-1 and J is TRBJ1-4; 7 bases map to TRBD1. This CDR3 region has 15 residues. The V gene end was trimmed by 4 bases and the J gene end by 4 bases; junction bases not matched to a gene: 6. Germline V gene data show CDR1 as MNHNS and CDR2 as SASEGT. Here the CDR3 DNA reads TGTGCCAGCAGTGCCACCGGGACAGTTAATGAAAAACTGTTTTTT. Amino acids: CASSATGTVNEKLFF.

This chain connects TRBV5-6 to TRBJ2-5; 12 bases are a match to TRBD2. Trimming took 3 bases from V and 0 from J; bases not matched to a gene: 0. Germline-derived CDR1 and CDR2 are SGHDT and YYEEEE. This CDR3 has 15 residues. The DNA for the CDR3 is TGTGCCAGCAGCTGGACTAGCGGGGACCAAGAGACCCAGTACTTC. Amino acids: CASSWTSGDQETQYF.

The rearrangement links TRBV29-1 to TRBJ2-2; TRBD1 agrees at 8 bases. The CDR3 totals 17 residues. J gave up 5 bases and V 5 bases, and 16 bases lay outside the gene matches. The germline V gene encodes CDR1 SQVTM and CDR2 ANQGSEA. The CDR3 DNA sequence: TGCAGCGTTCAGGGCCCGGTACAGGGGGTCAGGACCGGGGAGCTGTTTTTT. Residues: CSVQGPVQGVRTGELFF.

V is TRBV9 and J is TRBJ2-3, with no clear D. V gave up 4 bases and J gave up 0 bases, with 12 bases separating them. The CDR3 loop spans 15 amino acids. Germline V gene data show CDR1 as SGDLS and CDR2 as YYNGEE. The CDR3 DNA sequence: TGTGCCAGCAGCCCCTACGGACCGAGCACAGATACGCAGTATTTT. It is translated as CASSPYGPSTDTQYF.

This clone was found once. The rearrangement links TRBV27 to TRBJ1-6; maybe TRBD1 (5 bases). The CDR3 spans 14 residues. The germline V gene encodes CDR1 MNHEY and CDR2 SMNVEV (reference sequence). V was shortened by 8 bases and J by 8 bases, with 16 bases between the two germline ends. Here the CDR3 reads CASGAINFDSPLHF. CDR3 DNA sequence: TGTGCCAGCGGGGCCATTAATTTTGATTCACCCCTCCACTTT.

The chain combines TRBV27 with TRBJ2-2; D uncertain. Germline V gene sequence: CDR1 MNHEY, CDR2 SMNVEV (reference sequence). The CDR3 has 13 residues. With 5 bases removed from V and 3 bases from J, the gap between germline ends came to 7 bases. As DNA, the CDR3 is TGTGCCAGCAGTCCCTGGGACACCGGGGAGCTGTTTTTT. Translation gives CASSPWDTGELFF.

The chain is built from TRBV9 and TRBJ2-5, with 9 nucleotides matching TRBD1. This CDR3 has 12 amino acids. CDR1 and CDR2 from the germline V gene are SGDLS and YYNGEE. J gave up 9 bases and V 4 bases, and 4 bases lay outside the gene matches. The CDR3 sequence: CASSPTGGAQYF. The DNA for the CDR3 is TGTGCCAGCAGCCCGACAGGGGGTGCCCAGTACTTC.

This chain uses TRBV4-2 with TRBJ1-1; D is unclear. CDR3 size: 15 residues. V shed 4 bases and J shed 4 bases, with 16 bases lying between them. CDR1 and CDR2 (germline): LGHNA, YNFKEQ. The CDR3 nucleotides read TGTGCCAGCAGCCCGAGGGCCTACGAGGGCACTGAAGCTTTCTTT. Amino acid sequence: CASSPRAYEGTEAFF.

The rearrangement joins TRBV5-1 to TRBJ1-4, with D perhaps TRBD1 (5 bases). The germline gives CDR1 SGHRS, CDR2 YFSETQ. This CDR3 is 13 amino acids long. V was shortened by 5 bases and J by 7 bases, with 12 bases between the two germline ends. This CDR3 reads CASRKDTGEKLFF. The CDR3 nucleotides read TGCGCCAGCAGAAAGGACACGGGTGAAAAACTGTTTTTT.

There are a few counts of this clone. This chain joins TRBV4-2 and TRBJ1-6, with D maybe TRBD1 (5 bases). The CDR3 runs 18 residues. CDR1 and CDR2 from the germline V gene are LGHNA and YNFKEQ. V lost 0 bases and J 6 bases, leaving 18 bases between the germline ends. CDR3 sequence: CASSQDRAGGGFNSPLHF. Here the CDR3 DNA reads TGTGCCAGCAGCCAAGATAGGGCGGGGGGAGGCTTTAATTCACCCCTCCACTTT.

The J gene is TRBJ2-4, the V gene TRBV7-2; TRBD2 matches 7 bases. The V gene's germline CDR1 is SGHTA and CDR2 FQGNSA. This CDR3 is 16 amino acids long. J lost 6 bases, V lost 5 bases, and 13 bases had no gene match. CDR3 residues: CASSLERGPPGNIQYF. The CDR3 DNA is TGTGCCAGCAGCCTTGAGCGGGGCCCCCCCGGAAACATTCAGTACTTC.

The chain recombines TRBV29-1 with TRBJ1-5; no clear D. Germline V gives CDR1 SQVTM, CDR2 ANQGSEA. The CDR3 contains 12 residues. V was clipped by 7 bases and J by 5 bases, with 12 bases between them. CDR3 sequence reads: CSAMTWDQPQHF. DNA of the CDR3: TGCAGCGCAATGACATGGGATCAGCCCCAGCATTTT.

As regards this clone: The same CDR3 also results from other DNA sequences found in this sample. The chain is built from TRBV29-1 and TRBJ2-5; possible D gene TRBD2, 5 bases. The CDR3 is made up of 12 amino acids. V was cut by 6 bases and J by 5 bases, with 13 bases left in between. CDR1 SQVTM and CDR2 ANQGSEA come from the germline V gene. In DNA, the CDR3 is TGCAGCGTAGTCCTAACGGGGGAGACCCAGTACTTC. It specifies CSVVLTGETQYF.

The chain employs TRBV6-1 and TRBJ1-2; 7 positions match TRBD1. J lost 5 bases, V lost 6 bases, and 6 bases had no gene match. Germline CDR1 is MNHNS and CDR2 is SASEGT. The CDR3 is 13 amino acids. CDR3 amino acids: CASRQGLSYGYTF. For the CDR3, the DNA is TGTGCCAGCAGACAGGGGTTGTCGTATGGCTACACCTTC.

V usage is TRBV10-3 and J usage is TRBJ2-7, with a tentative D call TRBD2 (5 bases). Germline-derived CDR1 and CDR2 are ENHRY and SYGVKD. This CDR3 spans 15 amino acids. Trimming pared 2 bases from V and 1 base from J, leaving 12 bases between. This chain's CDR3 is CAISEIEPGSYEQYF. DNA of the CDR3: TGTGCCATCAGTGAGATAGAACCGGGGTCCTACGAGCAGTACTTC.

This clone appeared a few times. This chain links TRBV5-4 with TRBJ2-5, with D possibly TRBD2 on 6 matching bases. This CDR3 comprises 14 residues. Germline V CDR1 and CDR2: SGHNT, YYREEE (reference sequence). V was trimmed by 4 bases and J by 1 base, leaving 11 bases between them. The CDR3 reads CASSVGTGQETQYF. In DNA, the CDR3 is TGTGCCAGCAGCGTGGGGACTGGCCAAGAGACCCAGTACTTC.

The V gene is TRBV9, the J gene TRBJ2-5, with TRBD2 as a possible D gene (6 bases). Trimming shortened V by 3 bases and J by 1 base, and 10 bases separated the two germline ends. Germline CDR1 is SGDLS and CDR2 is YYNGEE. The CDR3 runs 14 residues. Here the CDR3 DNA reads TGTGCCAGCAGCGCGGGACTGATCCAAGAGACCCAGTACTTC. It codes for CASSAGLIQETQYF. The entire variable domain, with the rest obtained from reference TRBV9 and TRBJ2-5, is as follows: DSGVTQTPKHLITATGQRVTLRCSPRSGDLSVYWYQQSLDQGLQFLIQYYNGEERAKGNILERFSAQQFPDLHSELNLSSLELGDSALYFCASSAGLIQETQYFGPGTRLLVL.